The rows below give T cell receptor beta chains drawn from one sample of a study of blood T cell repertoires in COVID-19. Libraries were prepared by immunoSEQ multiplex PCR; TCRdb keeps only in-frame clonotypes and omits some of them. This table has about 500,000 clones, approximately 86% appearing once. Input material: PBMCs or T cells enriched from blood (not recorded which). The source of these receptors is a woman under 30 who had recovered from COVID-19. CDR3s include the opening cysteine and the closing phenylalanine or tryptophan. Each record gives: V gene, J gene, D gene, CDR3 protein. A D gene is named only where the DNA matches it firmly.

TRBV6-4	TRBJ1-1	.	CASSETENTEAFF
TRBV11-2	TRBJ2-3	TRBD2	CASSHPGPIAGKERDTQYF
TRBV4-2	TRBJ2-5	TRBD2	CASSQNPGLAGEETQYF
TRBV25-1	TRBJ2-7	.	CASSGYRERDEQYF
TRBV7-8	TRBJ1-5	.	CASSSHAWGGQLNNQPQHF
TRBV6-4	TRBJ2-1	.	CASSVDSSSYNEQFF
TRBV21-1	TRBJ2-7	.	CASTLTSGNEQYF
TRBV9	TRBJ1-4	.	CASSVGSDEKLFF
TRBV30	TRBJ1-6	.	CAWSVLPTDYNSPLHF
TRBV2	TRBJ1-2	.	CASSALGGSYGYTF
TRBV4-1	TRBJ2-7	TRBD2	CASSQETGLAGGEPYEQYF
TRBV11-3	TRBJ2-1	.	CASSLGARNEQFF
TRBV12-3/TRBV12-4	TRBJ1-4	.	CASSSPSPQKLFF
TRBV18	TRBJ2-5	.	CASSPRGLETQYF
TRBV29-1	TRBJ1-2	TRBD1	CSVSGETGKGTYGYTF
TRBV19	TRBJ2-2	.	CATLVEANGELFF
TRBV29-1	TRBJ2-5	TRBD2	CSAPSGGAQKETQYF
TRBV5-8	TRBJ1-1	.	CASSLGQLGVAFF
TRBV5-1	TRBJ2-1	TRBD2	CASSWRSLAGITNEQFF
TRBV4-1	TRBJ2-3	TRBD2	CASSHRGLAAPTDTQYF
TRBV7-2	TRBJ1-1	.	CASSLRQSTSLQTEAFF
TRBV5-1	TRBJ1-1	.	CASSRDMATEAFF
TRBV29-1	TRBJ1-1	TRBD1	CSVRDSPMNTEAFF
TRBV5-4	TRBJ1-5	.	CASSLIGSNQPQHF
TRBV13	TRBJ2-7	TRBD1	CASSLTGYEQYF
TRBV2	TRBJ1-5	.	CASSRGNQPQHF
TRBV18	TRBJ1-1	TRBD1	CASARDRESMNTEAFF
TRBV5-1	TRBJ1-4	.	CASSLSGLNEKLFF
TRBV18	TRBJ1-2	.	CASSPPSRDRLNYGYTF
TRBV4-1	TRBJ2-3	TRBD2	CASSQGTAGGPVRTQYF
TRBV7-2	TRBJ1-2	TRBD1	CASSLVLNRGLYGYTF
TRBV5-5	TRBJ2-6	.	CASSTNSGANVLTF
TRBV28	TRBJ1-2	.	CASSFWDKNYGYTF
TRBV9	TRBJ2-2	.	CASSPGGGGNTGELFF
TRBV5-4	TRBJ1-1	.	CASSYSGANTEAFF
TRBV5-1	TRBJ2-7	.	CASSLGGDEQYF
TRBV30	TRBJ2-2	TRBD2	CAWSAFSGGTGELFF
TRBV19	TRBJ2-1	TRBD2	CASSMSYSGGRNNEQFF
TRBV6-4	TRBJ1-1	.	CASSDSRGTEAFF
TRBV5-1	TRBJ2-1	.	CASSFEGAVEQFF
TRBV18	TRBJ2-7	TRBD1	CASSPPAGTGVQTYEQYF
TRBV12-3/TRBV12-4	TRBJ2-2	.	CASSTRGTGELFF
TRBV19	TRBJ1-2	.	CASRAQNYGYTF
TRBV5-1	TRBJ1-3	.	CASSFGEPGNTIYF
TRBV6-4	TRBJ1-5	.	CASSVRGWQPQHF
TRBV29-1	TRBJ2-2	.	CSSTGYTGELFF
TRBV20-1	TRBJ1-1	.	CSPHGATEAFF
TRBV7-2	TRBJ1-2	.	CASGRGGDNYGYTF